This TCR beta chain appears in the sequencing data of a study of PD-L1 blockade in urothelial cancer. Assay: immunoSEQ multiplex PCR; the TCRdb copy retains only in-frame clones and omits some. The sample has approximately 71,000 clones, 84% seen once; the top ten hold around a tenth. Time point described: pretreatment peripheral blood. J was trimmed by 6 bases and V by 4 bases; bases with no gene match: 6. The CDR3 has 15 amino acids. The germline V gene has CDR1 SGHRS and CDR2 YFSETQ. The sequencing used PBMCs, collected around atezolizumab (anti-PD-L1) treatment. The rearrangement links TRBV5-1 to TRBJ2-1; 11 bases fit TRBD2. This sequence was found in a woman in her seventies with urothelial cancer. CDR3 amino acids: CASSVSSGRINEQFF. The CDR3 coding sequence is TGCGCCAGCAGCGTTTCTAGCGGGAGGATCAATGAGCAGTTCTTC.